This TCR beta chain was identified during a study of Ad26.COV2.S vaccination and SARS-CoV-2 variants. Study-level results: Substantial post-vaccination breadth of spike-specific CD8+ and CD4+ T cell responses was reported.

CDR3 size: 14 residues. Germline V gene lookup returns CDR1 LGHDT and CDR2 YNNKEL (reference sequence). After removal of 3 bases from V and 5 bases from J, the junction contained 5 bases not matched to a gene. Assay used: immunoSEQ multiplex PCR; TCRdb lists only in-frame clones, some missing. The sample yields 300,000 to 400,000 clones, 80% to 90% seen once. Treatment given: some 20 received Ad26.COV2.S at low or high dose, single or two shots; a few received placebo; per-sample allocation not given. Sampling happened 63 days after the first vaccine or placebo injection. Ad26.COV2.S expressed prefusion-stabilized spike from the original Wuhan strain. This clone was found a few times. As yet, its antigen is unknown.

V gene TRBV3-1 (or the pseudogene TRBV3-2) combines with J gene TRBJ1-2; 8 nucleotides match TRBD1. This sequence was found in a person aged 18-65 years who received the Ad26.COV2.S COVID-19 vaccine or a placebo. Specimen: peripheral blood, collected in a trial of Ad26.COV2.S vaccine versus placebo. CDR3 in DNA: TGTGCCAGCAGCCAGGTACAGGGGGAATATGGCTACACCTTC. Encoded protein: CASSQVQGEYGYTF.